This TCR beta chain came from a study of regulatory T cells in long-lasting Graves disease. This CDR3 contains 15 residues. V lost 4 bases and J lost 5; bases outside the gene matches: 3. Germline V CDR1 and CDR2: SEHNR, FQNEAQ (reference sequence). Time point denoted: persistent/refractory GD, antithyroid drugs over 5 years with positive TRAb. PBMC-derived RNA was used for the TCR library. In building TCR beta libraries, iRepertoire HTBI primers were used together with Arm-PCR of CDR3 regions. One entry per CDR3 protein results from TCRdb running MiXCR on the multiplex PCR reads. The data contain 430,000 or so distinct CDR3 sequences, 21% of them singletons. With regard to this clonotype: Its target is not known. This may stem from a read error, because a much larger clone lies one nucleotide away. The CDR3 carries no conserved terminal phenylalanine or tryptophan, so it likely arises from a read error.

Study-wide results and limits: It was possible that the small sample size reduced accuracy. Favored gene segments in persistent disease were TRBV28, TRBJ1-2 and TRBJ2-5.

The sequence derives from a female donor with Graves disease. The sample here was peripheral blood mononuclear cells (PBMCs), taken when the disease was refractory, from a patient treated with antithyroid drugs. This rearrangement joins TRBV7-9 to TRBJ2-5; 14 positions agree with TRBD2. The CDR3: CASSSGTSGSETQYL. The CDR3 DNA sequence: TGTGCCAGCAGCTCCGGGACTAGCGGGAGTGAGACCCAGTACCTC.